Below, 21 T cell receptor beta chains from the same sample are listed, as sequenced in a study of cytomegalovirus exposure and HLA in healthy donors. Primers included in the PCR were 60 Vbeta and 13 Jbeta primers. This table comes from immunoSEQ multiplex PCR, and its TCRdb copy is limited to in-frame clones, with some not included. This sample has 65,000 to 95,000 clones, with 65% to 80% found just once. Sequencing was performed on PBMCs. The receptors shown here come from a man under 40 in good health and CMV-seronegative.

This chain connects TRBV9 to TRBJ2-2, with D possibly TRBD2 on 6 matching bases. This CDR3 comprises 14 residues. Trimming shortened V by 1 base and J by 6 bases, and 10 bases separated the two germline ends. CDR1 is SGDLS, CDR2 YYNGEE, per germline. This CDR3 is CASSVRDSPGELFF. The CDR3 nucleotides read TGTGCCAGCAGCGTACGGGACTCCCCCGGGGAGCTGTTTTTT.

This clone was counted between two and nine times. The rearrangement links TRBV6-5 to TRBJ2-7; TRBD1 is a possible D gene (7 bases). Germline V lookup: CDR1 MNHEY, CDR2 SVGAGI. V lost 7 bases and J 6 bases, leaving 13 bases between the germline ends. The CDR3 is 12 residues long. This chain's CDR3 is CASTSGGGEQYF. CDR3 DNA: TGTGCCAGCACCTCAGGGGGAGGCGAGCAGTACTTC.

The J gene is TRBJ1-2, the V gene TRBV6-5, with 9 bases lining up with TRBD1. The CDR3 loop spans 15 amino acids. With 2 bases clipped from V and 2 bases from J, the junction kept 3 bases outside the gene matches. Germline CDR1 and CDR2: MNHEY and SVGAGI. The CDR3 region has the DNA TGTGCCAGCAGTTACACCGGGACAGGGAACTATGGCTACACCTTC. Protein sequence: CASSYTGTGNYGYTF.

The table lists this clone with a count of one. The chain recombines TRBV7-2 with TRBJ2-7; D remains unclear. Germline CDR1 SGHTA, CDR2 FQGNSA. Trimming shortened V by 5 bases and J by 3 bases, and 5 bases separated the two germline ends. This CDR3 has 11 residues. In nucleotides, the CDR3 is TGTGCCAGCAGCCCTCGCTACGAGCAGTACTTC. It is translated as CASSPRYEQYF.

The chain employs TRBV18 and TRBJ2-5; D is unclear. Trimming pared 3 bases from V and 5 bases from J, leaving 7 bases between. Germline lookup yields CDR1 KGHSH and CDR2 LQKENI. This CDR3 region has 12 residues. CDR3 residues: CASSPPGETQYF. The CDR3 bases are TGTGCCAGCTCACCCCCCGGTGAGACCCAGTACTTC.

The chain combines TRBV5-4 with TRBJ2-5; TRBD1 is a possible D gene (6 bases). Per germline, CDR1 SGHNT and CDR2 YYREEE (reference sequence). This CDR3 comprises 16 residues. V was pared by 3 bases and J by 2 bases, with 17 bases between. For the CDR3, the DNA is TGTGCCAGCAGCTCTCACTTGTCCGGACAGCAAGAGACCCAGTACTTC. Protein sequence: CASSSHLSGQQETQYF.

The chain carries TRBV5-4 and TRBJ1-5; D call uncertain. Germline V CDR1 and CDR2: SGHNT, YYREEE (reference sequence). The CDR3 contains 13 residues. Trimming took off 4 bases at V and 0 bases at J, with 5 bases between the two ends. The CDR3: CASSVDSNQPQHF. CDR3 bases: TGTGCCAGCAGCGTAGATAGCAATCAGCCCCAGCATTTT. Looking up the rest from reference TRBV5-4 and TRBJ1-5 gives the full variable domain: ETGVTQSPTHLIKTRGQQVTLRCSSQSGHNTVSWYQQALGQGPQFIFQYYREEENGRGNFPPRFSGLQFPNYSSELNVNALELDDSALYLCASSVDSNQPQHFGDGTRLSIL.

The chain couples TRBV6-5 to TRBJ1-5, with 8 bases matching TRBD1. V dropped 4 bases and J dropped 9; count of bases not matched to a gene: 11. This CDR3 has 15 residues. CDR1 is MNHEY, CDR2 SVGAGI, per germline. The CDR3 spells CASSSDRGSIGPQHF. As DNA, the CDR3 is TGTGCCAGCAGTTCCGACAGGGGAAGCATAGGGCCCCAGCATTTT.

This sequence joins TRBV7-3 and TRBJ1-1; possibly TRBD1 for D (6 bases). Germline V gene sequence: CDR1 SGHTA, CDR2 FQGTGA. The V and J ends lost 6 bases and 5 bases respectively, with 19 bases between them. The CDR3 sequence is 15 residues long. CDR3 sequence: CASSQGGLAGTEAFF. CDR3 sequence (DNA): TGTGCCAGCAGTCAAGGGGGTCTCGCTGGGACTGAAGCTTTCTTT. Complete variable domain (other parts from reference TRBV7-3 and TRBJ1-1): GAGVSQTPSNKVTEKGKYVELRCDPISGHTALYWYRQSLGQGPEFLIYFQGTGAADDSGLPNDRFFAVRPEGSVSTLKIQRTERGDSAVYLCASSQGGLAGTEAFFGQGTRLTVV.

This sequence joins TRBV27 and TRBJ1-5; 9 bases agree with TRBD1. The CDR3 covers 14 residues. V shed 4 bases, J shed 7 bases, and the junction held 5 bases outside the gene matches. Per the germline V gene, CDR1 is MNHEY and CDR2 is SMNVEV (reference sequence). The CDR3 sequence is CASSSGQGFQPQHF. CDR3 nucleotide sequence: TGTGCCAGCAGTTCCGGACAGGGGTTCCAGCCCCAGCATTTT.

This sequence joins TRBV2 and TRBJ1-2, with D possibly being TRBD1 (5 bases). V was shortened by 3 bases and J by 8 bases, with 16 bases between the two germline ends. Per the germline V gene, CDR1 is SNHLY and CDR2 is FYNNEI. The CDR3 length is 14 residues. The CDR3 here is CASSENWQGGGYTF. The CDR3 nucleotides are TGTGCCAGCAGTGAGAACTGGCAGGGTGGCGGCTACACCTTC.

This rearrangement joins TRBV2 to TRBJ1-6, with TRBD1 identical over 8 bases. Germline-derived CDR1 and CDR2 are SNHLY and FYNNEI. CDR3 length equals 15 residues. The ends lost 7 bases at V and 9 bases at J; junction bases unmatched: 11. The CDR3 spells CASTAGQGAGSPLHF. The CDR3 nucleotides are TGTGCCAGCACTGCGGGTCAGGGGGCAGGTTCACCCCTCCACTTT. The complete variable domain, with remaining parts taken from reference TRBV2 and TRBJ1-6, reads EPEVTQTPSHQVTQMGQEVILRCVPISNHLYFYWYRQILGQKVEFLVSFYNNEISEKSEIFDDQFSVERPDGSNFTLKIRSTKLEDSAMYFCASTAGQGAGSPLHFGNGTRLTVT.

With regard to this clone: Other nucleotide sequences in the sample specify the same CDR3. The chain employs TRBV6-5 and TRBJ1-1; possibly TRBD1 for D (5 bases). V was pared by 2 bases and J by 0 bases, with 7 bases between. CDR1 MNHEY and CDR2 SVGAGI come from the germline V gene. The CDR3 contains 14 residues. DNA for the CDR3: TGTGCCAGCAGTTACGGGGGGGTGAACACTGAAGCTTTCTTT. Translating it yields CASSYGGVNTEAFF.

The chain employs TRBV5-4 and TRBJ2-3; D perhaps matches TRBD1 (5 bases). This CDR3 region has 14 residues. The V end was cut by 4 bases, the J end by 6 bases, with 15 bases between. The germline V gene encodes CDR1 SGHNT and CDR2 YYREEE (reference sequence). CDR3 bases: TGTGCCAGCAGCCTAGGGGTTAATGGTGATACGCAGTATTTT. Its translation: CASSLGVNGDTQYF. The variable domain in full, with the rest retrieved from reference TRBV5-4 and TRBJ2-3, is ETGVTQSPTHLIKTRGQQVTLRCSSQSGHNTVSWYQQALGQGPQFIFQYYREEENGRGNFPPRFSGLQFPNYSSELNVNALELDDSALYLCASSLGVNGDTQYFGPGTRLTVL.

J is TRBJ2-5 and V is TRBV7-2; 9 nucleotides agree with TRBD2. Germline V CDR1 and CDR2: SGHTA, FQGNSA. The ends lost 1 base at V and 4 bases at J; junction bases unmatched: 7. The CDR3 length is 16 residues. CDR3 residues: CASSLGLLAGTETQYF. The CDR3 region has the DNA TGTGCCAGCAGCTTAGGCCTTCTAGCGGGAACAGAGACCCAGTACTTC.

The table lists this clone with a few counts. The chain employs TRBV30 and TRBJ2-3, with a possible D match to TRBD1 (5 bases). The germline V gene has CDR1 GTSNPN and CDR2 SVGIG (reference sequence). The CDR3 has 14 residues. The V and J ends lost 0 bases and 3 bases respectively, with 10 bases between them. The DNA for the CDR3 is TGTGCCTGGAGTGTAGGGGTTCTGACAGATACGCAGTATTTT. Residues: CAWSVGVLTDTQYF.

V and J are TRBV9 and TRBJ1-2; D is unresolved. The CDR3 totals 15 residues. CDR1 is SGDLS and CDR2 is YYNGEE in the germline V gene. Trimming took 1 base from V and 5 from J, leaving 15 bases between them. The DNA of the CDR3 is TGTGCCAGCAGCGTAACTCCGCAGGACTCTTATGGCTACACCTTC. Translated: CASSVTPQDSYGYTF.

This CDR3 is CASSSSASGRKETQYF. The DNA of the CDR3 is TGTGCCAGCAGTTCGTCGGCTAGCGGGAGGAAAGAGACCCAGTACTTC. V gene TRBV27 combines with J gene TRBJ2-5; 11 bases fit TRBD2. The CDR3 extends over 16 amino acids. J was trimmed by 3 bases and V by 4 bases; bases with no gene match: 7. Germline-derived CDR1 and CDR2 are MNHEY and SMNVEV (reference sequence).

This sequence joins TRBV5-1 and TRBJ2-3, with no clear D. Trimming left V 2 bases short and J 1 base short, with 11 bases between. CDR1 is SGHRS, CDR2 YFSETQ, per germline. This CDR3 comprises 15 residues. This CDR3 is CASSLGALGTDTQYF. CDR3 coding DNA: TGCGCCAGCAGCTTAGGAGCCCTCGGCACAGATACGCAGTATTTT.

The CDR3 loop reads CASRSGKYGNQPQHF. The CDR3, as DNA: TGTGCCAGCAGATCAGGGAAGTATGGCAATCAGCCCCAGCATTTT. This rearrangement joins TRBV6-5 to TRBJ1-5; D might be TRBD1 (5 bases). V shed 6 bases and J shed 2 bases, with 14 bases lying between them. Germline CDR1 reads MNHEY; CDR2 reads SVGAGI. CDR3 length: 15 residues.

CDR3 nucleotides: TGTGCCAGCAGTTTACCCCTAGGAGTGGAAAAACTGTTTTTT. It yields the protein CASSLPLGVEKLFF. V gene TRBV28 combines with J gene TRBJ1-4, with no clear D. The V end was cut by 2 bases, the J end by 8 bases, with 12 bases between. This CDR3 is 14 amino acids long. Germline values: CDR1 MDHEN, CDR2 SYDVKM. The full variable domain, completed using reference TRBV28 and TRBJ1-4, is DVKVTQSSRYLVKRTGEKVFLECVQDMDHENMFWYRQDPGLGLRLIYFSYDVKMKEKGDIPEGYSVSREKKERFSLILESASTNQTSMYLCASSLPLGVEKLFFGSGTQLSVL.